This TCR beta chain was sequenced for a study of blood T cell repertoires in COVID-19. About the research overall: Spain, Italy and the United States supplied samples that represented acute and convalescent COVID-19.

In the original analysis: Amplified reference gene primers provided the basis for estimating nucleated cell counts. Method: immunoSEQ multiplex PCR; TCRdb's copy keeps in-frame clones and lacks some. For V, J and clone size, that table is used; D and trimming come from the DNA. This sample has 75,000 to 95,000 clones, with around nine tenths found just once. V was clipped by 5 bases and J by 0 bases, with 8 bases between them. From germline, CDR1 is MNHEY and CDR2 SVGAGI. The CDR3 contains 14 residues. What was sequenced was peripheral blood. This sequence was found in an elderly woman with acute or convalescent COVID-19. The V gene is TRBV6-5, the J gene TRBJ1-3; D gene unclear. The CDR3 DNA reads TGTGCCAGCAGTCCCGGGAGCTCTGGAAACACCATATATTTT. Its translation is CASSPGSSGNTIYF.